The 14 T cell receptor beta chains below were found in one sample sequenced in a study of low-dose radiotherapy and immunotherapy resistance in tumors. Primers targeting TRAV and TRBV primed first-strand cDNA, covering alpha and beta chains. TCRs were put through about 20 PCR cycles of amplification with Phusion. A constant-region primer and the V-primer adapter served as the primer pair. TCRdb reprocessed the reads with MiXCR, giving one entry per CDR3 protein. The sample yields roughly 19,000 distinct CDR3 sequences, around 72% seen once. Receptors were obtained from a human donor with advanced metastatic prostate, ovarian, gallbladder or colorectal cancer (not recorded which). This table probably holds off-target reads from a library built for another chain.

The CDR3 is CASGIAVGGSYNEQFF. DNA of the CDR3: TGTGCCAGCGGCATAGCGGTTGGGGGTTCCTACAATGAGCAGTTCTTC. The chain has TRBV11-3 and TRBJ2-1; maybe TRBD2 (6 bases). Germline lookup yields CDR1 SGHNT and CDR2 YENEEA. CDR3 length equals 16 residues. Trimming removed 8 bases at V and 1 base at J, with 18 bases between.

The V and J genes are TRBV10-3 and TRBJ1-2; D is unresolved. CDR3 size: 13 residues. V was cut by 0 bases and J by 4 bases, with 6 bases left in between. Germline CDR1 ENHRY, CDR2 SYGVKD. The CDR3 loop reads CAISESQAYGYTF. The CDR3 nucleotides read TGTGCCATCAGTGAGTCTCAGGCCTATGGCTACACCTTC.

The chain recombines TRBV2 with TRBJ2-5, with 10 bases aligning to TRBD1. The trim removed 6 bases at V and 0 bases at J, leaving 4 bases unmatched. From germline, CDR1 is SNHLY and CDR2 FYNNEI. The CDR3 has 15 residues. CDR3 DNA sequence: TGTGCCAGCAGGGGACAGGGGATGAACCAAGAGACCCAGTACTTC. It translates to CASRGQGMNQETQYF.

V is TRBV6-2 or TRBV6-3 and J is TRBJ1-5, with 9 nucleotides matching TRBD1. The CDR3 has 14 amino acids. Trimming cost V 6 bases and J 2 bases; bases outside gene matches: 2. Germline CDR1 is MNHEY and CDR2 is SVGEGT. This CDR3 is CASRRQGGNQPQHF. In DNA form, the CDR3 reads TGTGCCAGCAGGAGACAGGGGGGCAATCAGCCCCAGCATTTT.

The chain has TRBV2 and TRBJ2-1; no firm D call. Between the trimmed V and J ends, which lost 4 bases and 14 bases, there was a span of 9 bases. Looked up from germline, CDR1 is SNHLY and CDR2 is FYNNEI. This CDR3 is 10 amino acids long. CDR3 in DNA: TGTGCCAGCAGTGCGGGTATTGAGTTCTTC. It encodes CASSAGIEFF.

The chain recombines TRBV5-1 with TRBJ2-5; no clear D. Trimming took off 2 bases at V and 7 bases at J, with 12 bases between the two ends. The germline V gene encodes CDR1 SGHRS and CDR2 YFSETQ. There are 13 residues in the CDR3. The CDR3 DNA follows: TGCGCCAGCAGCTTCGAGTACCACGGGACCCAGTACTTC. Its protein is CASSFEYHGTQYF. The whole variable domain, filled in from reference TRBV5-1 and TRBJ2-5, reads KAGVTQTPRYLIKTRGQQVTLSCSPISGHRSVSWYQQTPGQGLQFLFEYFSETQRNKGNFPGRFSGRQFSNSRSEMNVSTLELGDSALYLCASSFEYHGTQYFGPGTRLLVL.

The chain carries TRBV6-1 and TRBJ2-7; 13 nucleotides agree with TRBD2. Trimming at V came to 6 bases and at J to 3 bases, leaving 11 bases not matched to a gene. Germline CDR1 reads MNHNS; CDR2 reads SASEGT. The CDR3 extends over 17 amino acids. The DNA for the CDR3 is TGTGCCAGCAGACCCGGACTAGCGGGGGACCACTTCTACGAGCAGTACTTC. Translated: CASRPGLAGDHFYEQYF.

V is TRBV19 and J is TRBJ2-2; 10 nucleotides line up with TRBD2. CDR3 length equals 12 residues. Trimming at V came to 9 bases and at J to 6 bases, leaving 1 base not matched to a gene. Germline V CDR1 and CDR2: LNHDA, SQIVND (reference sequence). The CDR3 spells CASGTSAGELFF. CDR3 in DNA: TGTGCCAGCGGGACTAGCGCCGGGGAGCTGTTTTTT.

The chain uses TRBV5-1 and TRBJ1-3, with 7 nucleotides matching TRBD1. The CDR3 runs to 17 residues. With 0 bases clipped from V and 1 base from J, the junction kept 7 bases outside the gene matches. The germline V gene has CDR1 SGHRS and CDR2 YFSETQ. The CDR3 sequence: CASSLGSQTGSGNTIYF. The CDR3 DNA reads as TGCGCCAGCAGCTTGGGCTCCCAGACAGGGTCTGGAAACACCATATATTTT.

This chain joins TRBV9 and TRBJ1-2; D remains unclear. The CDR3 has 15 residues. From germline, CDR1 is SGDLS and CDR2 YYNGEE. Trimming left V 0 bases short and J 4 bases short, with 13 bases between. CDR3 bases: TGTGCCAGCAGCGTAGGAGTCCACAGAGGCTATGGCTACACCTTC. It encodes CASSVGVHRGYGYTF.

V and J are TRBV20-1 and TRBJ2-1; 12 bases align to TRBD2. With V trimmed by 5 bases and J by 7 bases, 9 bases remained unmatched. The CDR3 is 15 amino acids. CDR1 and CDR2 (germline): DFQATT, SNEGSKA (reference sequence). The DNA of the CDR3 is TGCAGTGCTCTTTCTAGCGGGAGGGCCACTAATGAGCAGTTCTTC. The encoded protein is CSALSSGRATNEQFF.

This clonotype appeared a single time. The gene calls are TRBV5-1 and TRBJ2-7, with D tentatively TRBD2 (6 bases). Trimming removed 0 bases from V and 5 bases from J, with 12 bases in between. Germline CDR1 SGHRS, CDR2 YFSETQ. CDR3 length equals 14 residues. The CDR3 sequence is CASSLVGLPDEQYF. CDR3 coding DNA: TGCGCCAGCAGCTTGGTGGGACTTCCCGACGAGCAGTACTTC.

Only one count was recorded for this clonotype. This chain connects TRBV10-3 to TRBJ1-2; D is ambiguous. V was cut by 7 bases and J by 4 bases, with 22 bases left in between. The CDR3 length is 16 residues. Germline lookup yields CDR1 ENHRY and CDR2 SYGVKD. The CDR3 nucleotides are TGTGCCATCAACCCCGGCGCAGGCCGGGGAGGCTATGGCTACACCTTC. It is translated as CAINPGAGRGGYGYTF.

The gene calls are TRBV28 and TRBJ1-5; TRBD1 might be the D (5 bases). The V gene's germline CDR1 is MDHEN and CDR2 SYDVKM. The V end lost 11 bases, the J end lost 5 bases, and 10 bases lay between the germline ends. CDR3 length equals 11 residues. The CDR3 nucleotides are TGTGCCGGGGGGACGGATCAGCCCCAGCATTTT. Translation: CAGGTDQPQHF.